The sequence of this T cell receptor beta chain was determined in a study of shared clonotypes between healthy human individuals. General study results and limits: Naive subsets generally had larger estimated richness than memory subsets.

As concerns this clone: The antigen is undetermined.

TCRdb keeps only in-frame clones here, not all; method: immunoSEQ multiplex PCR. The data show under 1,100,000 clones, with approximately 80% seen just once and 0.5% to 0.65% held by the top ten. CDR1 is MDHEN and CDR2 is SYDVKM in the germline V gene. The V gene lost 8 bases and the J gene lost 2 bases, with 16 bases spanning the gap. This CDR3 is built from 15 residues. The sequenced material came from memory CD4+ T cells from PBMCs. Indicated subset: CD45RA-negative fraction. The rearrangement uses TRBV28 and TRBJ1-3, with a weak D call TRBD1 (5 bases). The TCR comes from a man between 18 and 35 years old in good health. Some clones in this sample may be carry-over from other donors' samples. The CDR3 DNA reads TGTGCCAGCGGGGCTCCGACTGCGGCTGGAAACACCATATATTTT. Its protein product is CASGAPTAAGNTIYF. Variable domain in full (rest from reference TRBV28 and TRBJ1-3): DVKVTQSSRYLVKRTGEKVFLECVQDMDHENMFWYRQDPGLGLRLIYFSYDVKMKEKGDIPEGYSVSREKKERFSLILESASTNQTSMYLCASGAPTAAGNTIYFGEGSWLTVV.